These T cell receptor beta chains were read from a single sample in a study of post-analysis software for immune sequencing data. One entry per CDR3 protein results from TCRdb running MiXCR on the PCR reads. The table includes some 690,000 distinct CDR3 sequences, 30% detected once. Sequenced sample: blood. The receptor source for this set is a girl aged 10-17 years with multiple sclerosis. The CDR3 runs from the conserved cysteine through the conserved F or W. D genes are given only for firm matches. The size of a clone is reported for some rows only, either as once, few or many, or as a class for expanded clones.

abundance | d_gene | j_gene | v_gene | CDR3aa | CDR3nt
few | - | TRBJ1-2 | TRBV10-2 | CASEGYGYTF | TGCGCCAGCGAAGGGTATGGCTACACCTTC
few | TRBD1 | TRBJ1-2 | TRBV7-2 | CASSQEQGDGYTF | TGTGCCAGCAGCCAGGAACAGGGGGATGGCTACACCTTC
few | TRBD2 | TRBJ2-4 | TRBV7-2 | CASSLYLAGVVSNKNIQYF | TGTGCCAGCAGCTTATATCTAGCGGGAGTGGTTAGTAACAAAAACATTCAGTACTTC
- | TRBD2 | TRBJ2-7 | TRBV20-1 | CSASDVLSGTYEQYF | TGCAGTGCTTCAGATGTTCTAAGCGGGACTTACGAGCAGTACTTC
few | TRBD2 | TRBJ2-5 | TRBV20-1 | CSASGTSGRYF | TGCAGTGCCTCTGGGACTAGCGGGAGGTACTTC
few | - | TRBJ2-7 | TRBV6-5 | CASTYAADSPYEQYF | TGTGCCAGCACCTACGCCGCGGACAGTCCGTACGAGCAGTACTTC
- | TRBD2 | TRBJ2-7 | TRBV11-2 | CASSQETSGRPYEQYF | TGTGCCAGCAGCCAGGAAACTAGCGGACGACCCTACGAGCAGTACTTC
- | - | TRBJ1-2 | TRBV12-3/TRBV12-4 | CASSSLSTSGYGYTF | TGTGCCAGCAGTTCCCTAAGCACATCGGGCTATGGCTACACCTTC
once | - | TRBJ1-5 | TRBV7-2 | CASSLQGFGQPQHF | TGTGCCAGCAGCTTGCAGGGATTTGGTCAGCCCCAGCATTTT
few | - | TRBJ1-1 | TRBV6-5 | CASSYETNTEAFF | TGTGCCAGCAGTTACGAAACTAACACTGAAGCTTTCTTT
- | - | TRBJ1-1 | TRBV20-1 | CSARGRGGAATEAFF | TGCAGTGCTAGGGGTAGGGGAGGCGCTGCGACTGAAGCTTTCTTT
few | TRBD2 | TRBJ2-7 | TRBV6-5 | CASSGGVVPYEQYF | TGTGCCAGCTCCGGGGGGGTAGTCCCCTACGAGCAGTACTTC
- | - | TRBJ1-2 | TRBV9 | CASSVALRDYGYTF | TGTGCCAGCAGCGTAGCCCTCAGGGACTATGGCTACACCTTC
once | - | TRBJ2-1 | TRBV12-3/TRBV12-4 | CASSPYQGFGETQFF | TGTGCCAGCAGTCCCTATCAGGGATTCGGAGAGACCCAGTTCTTC
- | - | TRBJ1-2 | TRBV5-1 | CASSTDLLGRGKGYTF | TGCGCCAGCAGCACCGACTTACTAGGACGAGGGAAGGGCTACACCTTC
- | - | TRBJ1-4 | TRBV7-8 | CASTRTPGGEKLFF | TGTGCCAGCACCAGGACTCCCGGAGGGGAAAAACTGTTTTTT
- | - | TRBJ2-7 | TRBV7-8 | CASSLDRTGYNEQYF | TGTGCCAGCAGCTTAGATCGGACGGGATACAATGAGCAGTACTTC
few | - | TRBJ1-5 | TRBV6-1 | CASSEGADQPQHF | TGTGCCAGCAGTGAGGGGGCGGATCAGCCCCAGCATTTT
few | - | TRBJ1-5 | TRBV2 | CASSERGPRSQPQHF | TGTGCCAGCAGTGAAAGAGGGCCGCGGAGTCAGCCCCAGCATTTT
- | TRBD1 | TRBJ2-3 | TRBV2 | CASSEPGGVGNTQYF | TGTGCCAGCAGTGAGCCAGGGGGCGTAGGGAATACGCAGTATTTT
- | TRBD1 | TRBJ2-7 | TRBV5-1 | CASSRGQEAYEQYF | TGCGCCAGCAGCCGAGGACAGGAAGCCTACGAGCAGTACTTC
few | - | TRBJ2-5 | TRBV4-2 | CASSQDSGGLATQYF | TGTGCCAGCAGCCAAGATTCCGGGGGGCTCGCGACCCAGTACTTC
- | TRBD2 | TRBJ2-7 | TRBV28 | CASSFHPGLAGDEQYF | TGTGCCAGCAGTTTCCACCCGGGACTAGCGGGAGACGAGCAGTACTTC
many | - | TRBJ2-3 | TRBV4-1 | CASSQDLPGASTDTQYF | TGCGCCAGCAGCCAAGATTTACCGGGGGCTAGCACAGATACGCAGTATTTT
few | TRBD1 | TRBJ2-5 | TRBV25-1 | CASSDPRTGGQETQYF | TGTGCCAGCAGTGACCCCCGGACAGGGGGCCAAGAGACCCAGTACTTC
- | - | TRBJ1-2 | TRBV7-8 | CASSSGRTGNCGYTF | TGTGCCAGCAGCTCAGGACGAACGGGGAACTGTGGCTACACCTTC
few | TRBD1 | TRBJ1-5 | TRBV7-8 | CASSRGGGVHNQPQHF | TGTGCCAGCAGCCGAGGAGGGGGCGTCCACAATCAGCCCCAGCATTTT
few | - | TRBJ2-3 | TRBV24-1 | CATSEQGTDAQYF | TGTGCCACCAGTGAGCAGGGCACAGATGCGCAGTATTTT
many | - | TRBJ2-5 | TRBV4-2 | CASSQRGRETQYF | TGTGCCAGCAGCCAACGGGGTCGCGAGACCCAGTACTTC
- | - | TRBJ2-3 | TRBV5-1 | CASSIGGGKQRDTQYF | TGCGCCAGCAGTATTGGCGGGGGCAAACAAAGGGATACGCAGTATTTT
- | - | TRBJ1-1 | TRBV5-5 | CASSLGRVITEAFF | TGTGCCAGCAGCTTGGGCAGGGTAATCACTGAAGCTTTCTTT
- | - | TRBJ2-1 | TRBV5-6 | CASSSVGVADYNEQFF | TGTGCCAGCAGCTCGGTGGGGGTAGCGGATTACAATGAGCAGTTCTTC
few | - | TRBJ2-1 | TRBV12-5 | CASGLGPMGPNEQFF | TGTGCTAGTGGTTTGGGCCCTATGGGCCCCAATGAGCAGTTCTTC
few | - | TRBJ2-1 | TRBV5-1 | CASSIPRDWVNNEQFF | TGCGCCAGCAGCATTCCGCGGGACTGGGTAAACAATGAGCAGTTCTTC
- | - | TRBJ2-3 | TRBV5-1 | CVSSPQPRQGTDTQYF | TGCGTCAGCAGCCCACAACCGAGACAGGGCACAGATACGCAGTATTTT
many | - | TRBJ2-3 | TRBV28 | CASSLNRADTQYF | TGTGCCAGCAGTTTAAACAGGGCAGATACGCAGTATTTT
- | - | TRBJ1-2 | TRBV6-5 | CASSSPGLTRNYGYTF | TGTGCCAGCAGTTCACCCGGACTGACCCGAAACTATGGCTACACCTTC